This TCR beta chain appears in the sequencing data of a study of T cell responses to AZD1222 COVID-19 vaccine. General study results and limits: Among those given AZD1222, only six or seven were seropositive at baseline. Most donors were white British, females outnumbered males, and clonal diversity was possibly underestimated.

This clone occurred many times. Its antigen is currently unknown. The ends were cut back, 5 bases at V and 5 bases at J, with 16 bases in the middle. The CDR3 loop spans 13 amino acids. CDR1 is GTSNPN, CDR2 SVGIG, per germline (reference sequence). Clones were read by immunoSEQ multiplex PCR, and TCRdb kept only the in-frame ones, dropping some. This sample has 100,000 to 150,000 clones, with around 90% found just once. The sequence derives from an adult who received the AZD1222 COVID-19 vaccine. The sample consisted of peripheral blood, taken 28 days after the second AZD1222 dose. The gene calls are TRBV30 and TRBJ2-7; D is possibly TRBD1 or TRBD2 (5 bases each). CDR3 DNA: TGTGCCTGGGCTCCAGAGGGGTACCACGAGCAGTACTTC. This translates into CAWAPEGYHEQYF.